What follows are 29 T cell receptor beta chains derived from one specimen sequenced in a study of blood T cell repertoires in COVID-19. The repertoire was sequenced with immunoSEQ multiplex PCR; TCRdb's copy has only in-frame clones and lacks some. The sample consists of 95,000 or so clones, approximately 85% of them appearing once. Sequencing was done on a sample of peripheral blood. The origin of the receptors is a woman of 80 years or more with active or convalescent COVID-19.

V is TRBV28 and J is TRBJ1-1; D possibly corresponds to TRBD1 (5 bases). Between the trimmed V and J ends, which lost 3 bases and 3 bases, there was a span of 8 bases. CDR1 and CDR2 (germline): MDHEN, SYDVKM. The CDR3 spans 13 residues. CDR3 loop: CASSLVGDTEAFF. For the CDR3, the DNA is TGTGCCAGCAGTTTGGTAGGGGACACTGAAGCTTTCTTT.

The rearrangement uses TRBV7-9 and TRBJ1-1, with TRBD1 as a possible D gene (5 bases). V lost 1 base to trimming and J lost 4 bases, with 10 bases between them. CDR1 and CDR2 (germline): SEHNR, FQNEAQ (reference sequence). CDR3 length: 14 amino acids. CDR3 in amino acids: CASSLGSGGTEAFF. Written as DNA, the CDR3 is TGTGCCAGCAGCTTAGGGTCGGGGGGCACTGAAGCTTTCTTT.

This sequence joins TRBV7-3 and TRBJ2-3; perhaps TRBD2 as D (7 bases). Per germline, CDR1 SGHTA and CDR2 FQGTGA. With 5 bases removed from V and 7 bases from J, the gap between germline ends came to 13 bases. The CDR3 has 13 residues. The CDR3 sequence: CASSLQGGNTQYF. In DNA form, the CDR3 reads TGTGCCAGCAGCCTACAGGGAGGGAATACGCAGTATTTT.

In its sample, this clone was seen a few times. This chain connects TRBV28 to TRBJ2-3; TRBD1 agrees at 8 bases. CDR3 length: 15 residues. Per the germline V gene, CDR1 is MDHEN and CDR2 is SYDVKM. J was trimmed by 2 bases and V by 5 bases; bases with no gene match: 6. Written as DNA, the CDR3 is TGTGCCAGCAGTGTACCACAGGGGGTCACAGATACGCAGTATTTT. It is translated as CASSVPQGVTDTQYF.

V usage is TRBV6-5 and J usage is TRBJ2-3; 7 nucleotides align to TRBD1. Looked up from germline, CDR1 is MNHEY and CDR2 is SVGAGI. CDR3 length equals 15 residues. Trimming took 7 bases from V and 2 from J; bases not matched to a gene: 9. CDR3 DNA sequence: TGTGCCAGCAATCAAGACAGGGAGAACACAGATACGCAGTATTTT. Translating gives CASNQDRENTDTQYF.

The chain recombines TRBV27 with TRBJ2-7, with a possible D match to TRBD1 (6 bases). V dropped 5 bases and J dropped 3 bases, with 14 bases sitting between them. Looked up from germline, CDR1 is MNHEY and CDR2 is SMNVEV (reference sequence). The CDR3 contains 14 residues. As DNA, the CDR3 is TGTGCCAGCAGTCAAAAAAAACAGGGCTACGAGCAGTACTTC. Translated: CASSQKKQGYEQYF.

CDR3 loop: CASSLAGLAAGELFF. The CDR3, as DNA: TGTGCCAGCAGCTTAGCGGGACTGGCGGCCGGGGAGCTGTTTTTT. The chain employs TRBV7-9 and TRBJ2-2; TRBD2 might be the D (6 bases). Germline V CDR1 and CDR2: SEHNR, FQNEAQ (reference sequence). This CDR3 has 15 amino acids. Trimming left V 0 bases short and J 6 bases short, with 11 bases between.

This rearrangement joins TRBV9 to TRBJ1-3; 9 bases align to TRBD1. CDR1 SGDLS and CDR2 YYNGEE come from the germline V gene. V gave up 4 bases and J gave up 2 bases; unmatched junction bases: 4. There are 15 residues in the CDR3. CDR3 bases: TGTGCCAGCAGCATTCGGACAGGGGCTGGAAACACCATATATTTT. This translates into CASSIRTGAGNTIYF.

A remark on this clone: Compared with germline, one end of the junction differs, possibly owing to a read error. The chain links TRBV7-3 to TRBJ2-3; 10 nucleotides align to TRBD2. This CDR3 region has 16 residues. CDR1 and CDR2 (germline): SGHTA, FQGTGA. CDR3 bases: TGTGCCAGCAGCCTAACAGCGGGAGGGCCCACAGATACGCAGTATTTT. Its translation: CASSLTAGGPTDTQYF.

This chain uses TRBV27 with TRBJ1-6, with D unresolved. V was shortened by 3 bases and J by 8 bases, with 8 bases between the two germline ends. CDR1 is MNHEY and CDR2 is SMNVEV in the germline V gene (reference sequence). The CDR3 extends over 13 amino acids. The CDR3 DNA reads as TGTGCCAGCAGTTTGGGAGTGTATTCACCCCTCCACTTT. It codes for CASSLGVYSPLHF.

This clone appeared once. The rearrangement joins TRBV30 to TRBJ2-7; 8 bases map to TRBD1. V trimming: 5 bases; J trimming: 3 bases; junction bases outside the gene matches: 0. The length of the CDR3 is 11 residues. Germline lookup yields CDR1 GTSNPN and CDR2 SVGIG (reference sequence). Here the CDR3 reads CAWGQGYEQYF. As DNA, the CDR3 is TGTGCCTGGGGACAGGGCTACGAGCAGTACTTC. Drawing the rest from reference TRBV30 and TRBJ2-7, the complete variable domain is SQTIHQWPATLVQPVGSPLSLECTVEGTSNPNLYWYRQAAGRGLQLLFYSVGIGQISSEVPQNLSASRPQDRQFILSSKKLLLSDSGFYLCAWGQGYEQYFGPGTRLTVT.

This chain links TRBV27 with TRBJ1-2; no firm D call. CDR1 and CDR2 (germline): MNHEY, SMNVEV (reference sequence). V shed 3 bases and J shed 5 bases, with 13 bases lying between them. The CDR3 runs 14 residues. As DNA, the CDR3 is TGTGCCAGCAGTTTTTCCTCCCAGTATTATGGCTACACCTTC. Protein: CASSFSSQYYGYTF.

This chain links TRBV6-5 with TRBJ2-7; a weak D match, TRBD1 (5 bases). V lost 8 bases, J lost 7 bases, and 15 bases lay in between. The germline gives CDR1 MNHEY, CDR2 SVGAGI. The CDR3 contains 12 residues. The CDR3 nucleotides are TGTGCCAGCGGATCAGGGTTAGAAGAGCAGTACTTC. Amino acid sequence: CASGSGLEEQYF.

The chain carries TRBV7-6 and TRBJ2-2, with a possible D match to TRBD1 (5 bases). Germline V gene data show CDR1 as SGHVS and CDR2 as FNYEAQ. The V end was cut by 5 bases, the J end by 4 bases, with 20 bases between. There are 17 residues in the CDR3. This chain's CDR3 is CASSPPRGHQSTGELFF. CDR3 in DNA: TGTGCCAGCAGCCCCCCCCGTGGACACCAGAGCACCGGGGAGCTGTTTTTT.

This sequence joins TRBV11-2 and TRBJ2-3; D gene unclear. V was cut by 5 bases and J by 4 bases, with 10 bases left in between. The CDR3 is 13 residues long. Per germline, CDR1 SGHAT and CDR2 FQNNGV. The CDR3 region has the DNA TGTGCCAGCAGCCAAGCTGGTGCAGATACGCAGTATTTT. Residues: CASSQAGADTQYF.

This sequence joins TRBV2 and TRBJ1-5; unclear D gene. V was clipped by 6 bases and J by 1 base, with 16 bases between them. The germline CDR1 and CDR2 sequences are SNHLY and FYNNEI. The CDR3 sequence is 16 residues long. In nucleotides, the CDR3 is TGTGCCAGCAGCGCAACCGATTGGAGAAGCAATCAGCCCCAGCATTTT. Translation gives CASSATDWRSNQPQHF. The whole variable domain, remainder taken from reference TRBV2 and TRBJ1-5, is EPEVTQTPSHQVTQMGQEVILRCVPISNHLYFYWYRQILGQKVEFLVSFYNNEISEKSEIFDDQFSVERPDGSNFTLKIRSTKLEDSAMYFCASSATDWRSNQPQHFGDGTRLSIL.

The chain joins TRBV28 to TRBJ1-1; TRBD1 agrees at 8 bases. Losses at the gene ends were 2 bases for V and 4 bases for J; bases not matched to a gene: 6. The CDR3 spans 15 residues. Germline V CDR1 and CDR2: MDHEN, SYDVKM. The CDR3 sequence: CASSLPGGVSTEAFF. The CDR3 DNA follows: TGTGCCAGCAGTTTACCAGGGGGCGTAAGCACTGAAGCTTTCTTT.

This rearrangement joins TRBV6-7 to TRBJ1-4; D not resolved. TRBV6-7 is annotated as an ORF whose role is uncertain. Trimming removed 1 base at V and 8 bases at J, with 8 bases between. This CDR3 has 13 residues. The CDR3 region is CASSYWRREKLFF. CDR3 DNA sequence: TGTGCCAGCAGTTACTGGAGGAGGGAAAAACTGTTTTTT.

V gene TRBV7-3 combines with J gene TRBJ2-2; 9 bases line up with TRBD2. The germline V gene has CDR1 SGHTA and CDR2 FQGTGA. The trim removed 4 bases at V and 5 bases at J, leaving 5 bases unmatched. The CDR3 extends over 15 amino acids. CDR3 residues: CASSSGTSKTGELFF. The CDR3 DNA sequence: TGTGCCAGCAGCTCCGGGACTAGCAAGACCGGGGAGCTGTTTTTT. The full variable domain, its missing parts supplied by reference TRBV7-3 and TRBJ2-2, is GAGVSQTPSNKVTEKGKYVELRCDPISGHTALYWYRQSLGQGPEFLIYFQGTGAADDSGLPNDRFFAVRPEGSVSTLKIQRTERGDSAVYLCASSSGTSKTGELFFGEGSRLTVL.

This CDR3 is CASSAVMNTEAFF. The CDR3 bases are TGTGCCAGCAGTGCGGTAATGAACACTGAAGCTTTCTTT. The chain has TRBV2 and TRBJ1-1; no clear D gene. Trimming stripped 4 bases from V and 0 bases from J, with 6 bases between. Germline V gene sequence: CDR1 SNHLY, CDR2 FYNNEI. The CDR3 length is 13 residues.

The V gene is TRBV5-1, the J gene TRBJ2-7, with D tentatively TRBD2 (5 bases). Trimming left V 0 bases short and J 6 bases short, with 22 bases between. This CDR3 comprises 17 residues. Germline-derived CDR1 and CDR2 are SGHRS and YFSETQ. The CDR3 protein is CASSLGAVAPLAREQYF. The CDR3 DNA is TGCGCCAGCAGCTTGGGAGCGGTAGCCCCCTTAGCGCGCGAGCAGTACTTC.

This CDR3 reads CASSVRGPSNQPQHF. In DNA, the CDR3 is TGTGCCAGCTCGGTGCGGGGCCCTAGCAATCAGCCCCAGCATTTT. The rearrangement uses TRBV5-6 and TRBJ1-5, with D possibly being TRBD1 (5 bases). CDR3 length equals 15 residues. V lost 7 bases to trimming and J lost 0 bases, with 14 bases between them. Germline V gene sequence: CDR1 SGHDT, CDR2 YYEEEE.

The chain employs TRBV12-3 or TRBV12-4 and TRBJ1-1; D ambiguous. V lost 6 bases, J lost 4 bases, and 9 bases lay in between. The CDR3 consists of 12 residues. For the CDR3, the DNA is TGTGCCAGCAGCCCCGGAGGCACTGAAGCTTTCTTT. Residues: CASSPGGTEAFF.

The CDR3 coding sequence is TGTGCCAGCAGTTACGAGCTAGCGGGAGGGTGGAAGCAGTTCTTC. Its protein is CASSYELAGGWKQFF. The V and J genes are TRBV6-2 or TRBV6-3 and TRBJ2-1, with 12 nucleotides matching TRBD2. CDR1 and CDR2 (germline): MNHEY, SVGEGT. This CDR3 has 15 amino acids. Trimming at V came to 2 bases and at J to 11 bases, leaving 7 bases not matched to a gene.

V gene TRBV24-1 combines with J gene TRBJ2-3, with 9 nucleotides matching TRBD2. Trimming at V came to 4 bases and at J to 5 bases, leaving 3 bases not matched to a gene. Germline V gene lookup returns CDR1 KGHDR and CDR2 SFDVKD. The CDR3 consists of 14 residues. In DNA form, the CDR3 reads TGTGCCACCAGTGACCCGACTAGCGGAGATACGCAGTATTTT. It codes for CATSDPTSGDTQYF.

The chain couples TRBV24-1 to TRBJ2-1, with TRBD2 identical over 7 bases. The V gene end was trimmed by 9 bases and the J gene end by 4 bases; junction bases not matched to a gene: 5. The CDR3 covers 13 residues. CDR1 and CDR2 (germline): KGHDR, SFDVKD. CDR3 amino acids: CATSSSGYNEQFF. As DNA, the CDR3 is TGTGCCACCTCCTCTAGCGGATACAATGAGCAGTTCTTC.

The chain couples TRBV11-2 to TRBJ2-7; 9 bases are shared with TRBD2. Germline trimming cut 0 bases from V and 1 base from J; bases unmatched to any gene: 1. In germline, CDR1 is SGHAT, CDR2 FQNNGV. The CDR3 loop spans 15 amino acids. CDR3 nucleotide sequence: TGTGCCAGCAGCTTAGATAGCGGGAGTTCCTACGAGCAGTACTTC. Amino acids: CASSLDSGSSYEQYF.

The chain carries TRBV9 and TRBJ2-3; 8 positions agree with TRBD2. Germline CDR1 SGDLS, CDR2 YYNGEE. The CDR3 is 16 amino acids. The ends lost 0 bases at V and 6 bases at J; junction bases unmatched: 9. CDR3 bases: TGTGCCAGCAGCGTAGGTGCGTCGGGAGGGCCGGATACGCAGTATTTT. This sequence encodes CASSVGASGGPDTQYF.

The chain uses TRBV19 and TRBJ1-3; D perhaps matches TRBD1 (6 bases). CDR1 LNHDA and CDR2 SQIVND come from the germline V gene (reference sequence). V dropped 2 bases and J dropped 2 bases, with 13 bases sitting between them. The CDR3 sequence is 16 residues long. Here the CDR3 reads CASSITGTWTGNTIYF. For the CDR3, the DNA is TGTGCCAGTAGTATAACCGGGACATGGACTGGAAACACCATATATTTT.